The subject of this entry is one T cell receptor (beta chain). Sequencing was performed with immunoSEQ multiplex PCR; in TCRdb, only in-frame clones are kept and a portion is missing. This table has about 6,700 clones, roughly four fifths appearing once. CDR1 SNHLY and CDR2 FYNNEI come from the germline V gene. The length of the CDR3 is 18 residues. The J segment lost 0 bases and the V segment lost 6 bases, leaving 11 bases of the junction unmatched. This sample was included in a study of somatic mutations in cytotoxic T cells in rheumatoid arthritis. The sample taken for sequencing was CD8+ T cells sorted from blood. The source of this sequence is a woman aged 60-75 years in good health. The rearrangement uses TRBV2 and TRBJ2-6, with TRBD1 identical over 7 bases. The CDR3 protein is CASRASTGVISGANVLTF. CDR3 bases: TGTGCCAGCAGAGCCAGCACAGGGGTTATCTCTGGGGCCAACGTCCTGACTTTC.